These 18 T cell receptor beta chains were sequenced from one sample in a study of shared clonotypes between healthy human individuals. Some clones are missing from TCRdb's copy, which holds only in-frame ones; the method was immunoSEQ multiplex PCR. The data hold 100,000 or so clones, with around 68% observed a single time. The sequenced sample was memory CD8+ T cells sorted from blood. Subset: CD45RO+ cells pooled with CCR7-negative TemRA cells. Source of these receptors: a woman in her twenties or thirties in good health.

The chain has TRBV2 and TRBJ1-5; tentatively, D is TRBD1 (6 bases). Trimming pared 2 bases from V and 1 base from J, leaving 9 bases between. The CDR3 loop spans 15 amino acids. Per germline, CDR1 SNHLY and CDR2 FYNNEI. The CDR3 here is CASSEIGTSNQPQHF. The CDR3 DNA is TGTGCCAGCAGTGAAATCGGGACAAGCAATCAGCCCCAGCATTTT.

This chain uses TRBV7-9 with TRBJ2-1; TRBD2 matches at 9 bases. Germline CDR1 is SEHNR and CDR2 is FQNEAQ (reference sequence). The CDR3 is made up of 16 amino acids. V lost 1 base to trimming and J lost 3 bases; unmatched junction nucleotides: 4. The CDR3 coding sequence is TGTGCCAGCAGCTTAGGTACTAGCGGGCACTACAATGAGCAGTTCTTC. Its protein is CASSLGTSGHYNEQFF.

The table lists this clone with a few counts. This sequence joins TRBV4-2 and TRBJ2-3; D is unclear. Germline lookup yields CDR1 LGHNA and CDR2 YNFKEQ. The CDR3 extends over 15 amino acids. With 4 bases removed from V and 2 bases from J, the gap between germline ends came to 13 bases. As DNA, the CDR3 is TGTGCCAGCAGCCCATTCTGGACCCCCACAGATACGCAGTATTTT. Translated: CASSPFWTPTDTQYF.

V and J are TRBV5-6 and TRBJ2-7; no reliable D call. V lost 4 bases and J lost 6, with 11 bases in between. The CDR3 contains 12 residues. Germline lookup yields CDR1 SGHDT and CDR2 YYEEEE. The CDR3 DNA reads as TGTGCCAGCAGCGTGGCTAGATTCGAGCAGTACTTC. It encodes CASSVARFEQYF.

The rearrangement uses TRBV4-2 and TRBJ2-3; 7 bases fit TRBD2. This CDR3 region has 18 residues. The V gene's germline CDR1 is LGHNA and CDR2 YNFKEQ. The J segment lost 0 bases and the V segment lost 0 bases, leaving 9 bases of the junction unmatched. CDR3 in DNA: TGTGCCAGCAGCCAAGATAGGGCGGGAGTGACAAGCACAGATACGCAGTATTTT. It translates to CASSQDRAGVTSTDTQYF.

The chain employs TRBV28 and TRBJ1-5; no definite D call. The germline V and J ends were trimmed by 10 bases and 0 bases, with 19 bases remaining between them. Germline V lookup: CDR1 MDHEN, CDR2 SYDVKM. The CDR3 spans 16 residues. The CDR3 DNA follows: TGTGCCACATACCGGCCTAGTCAGAGTAGCAATCAGCCCCAGCATTTT. This sequence encodes CATYRPSQSSNQPQHF.

This clone came up a few times. V gene TRBV13 combines with J gene TRBJ2-7; 7 bases agree with TRBD2. Germline lookup yields CDR1 PRHDT and CDR2 FYEKMQ (reference sequence). This CDR3 is 16 amino acids long. J gave up 6 bases and V 2 bases, and 13 bases lay outside the gene matches. CDR3 DNA sequence: TGTGCCAGCAGCTTACTTGCGGGAGTAGGGGTGGGCGAGCAGTACTTC. Its translation is CASSLLAGVGVGEQYF.

The rearrangement joins TRBV7-9 to TRBJ2-1; D perhaps matches TRBD1 (6 bases). The V gene lost 2 bases and the J gene lost 10 bases, with 9 bases spanning the gap. The germline gives CDR1 SEHNR, CDR2 FQNEAQ (reference sequence). The CDR3 has 12 amino acids. The CDR3 spells CASSLTGREQFF. DNA for the CDR3: TGTGCCAGCAGCTTAACAGGGAGAGAGCAGTTCTTC.

The V gene is TRBV5-1, the J gene TRBJ2-7, with a possible D match to TRBD2 (5 bases). With 6 bases removed from V and 2 bases from J, the gap between germline ends came to 18 bases. This CDR3 is 15 amino acids long. CDR1 is SGHRS, CDR2 YFSETQ, per germline. The CDR3 coding sequence is TGCGCCAGCACCCCGGCGACGGGGAAGGCCTACGAGCAGTACTTC. It is translated as CASTPATGKAYEQYF.

The chain combines TRBV10-2 with TRBJ1-5; no reliable D call. From germline, CDR1 is WSHSY and CDR2 SAAADI. Trimming left V 2 bases short and J 4 bases short, with 6 bases between. The CDR3 loop spans 13 amino acids. CDR3 region: CASSEAENQPQHF. As DNA, the CDR3 is TGCGCCAGCAGTGAGGCAGAGAATCAGCCCCAGCATTTT.

This clone came up a few times. The chain recombines TRBV5-4 with TRBJ2-2; possibly TRBD2 for D (6 bases). The V and J ends lost 2 bases and 2 bases respectively, with 10 bases between them. This CDR3 is 15 amino acids long. Per the germline V gene, CDR1 is SGHNT and CDR2 is YYREEE (reference sequence). CDR3 DNA: TGTGCCAGCAGCTTCGGGACTCATAACACCGGGGAGCTGTTTTTT. This sequence encodes CASSFGTHNTGELFF.

V gene TRBV20-1 combines with J gene TRBJ2-5, with D unclear. With 3 bases removed from V and 5 bases from J, the gap between germline ends came to 4 bases. Germline CDR1 is DFQATT and CDR2 is SNEGSKA (reference sequence). This CDR3 is built from 10 residues. CDR3 protein: CSASWETQYF. CDR3 nucleotides: TGCAGTGCTAGCTGGGAGACCCAGTACTTC.

The chain joins TRBV28 to TRBJ2-5; 8 bases map to TRBD1. The end of the DNA aligns better with TRBJ2-7, so the J call may be wrong. The CDR3 is 13 residues long. Germline loops: CDR1 MDHEN, CDR2 SYDVKM. The CDR3 is CASRGTGAYEQYF. Written as DNA, the CDR3 is TGTGCCAGCAGGGGGACAGGCGCCTACGAGCAGTACTTC.

Many counts were recorded for this clone. The chain links TRBV9 to TRBJ2-1, with 13 nucleotides matching TRBD2. The CDR3 is 16 amino acids. The germline CDR1 and CDR2 sequences are SGDLS and YYNGEE. J gave up 8 bases and V 4 bases, and 9 bases lay outside the gene matches. This chain's CDR3 is CASSTGTSGKGYEQFF. In DNA form, the CDR3 reads TGTGCCAGCAGCACAGGGACTAGCGGGAAGGGCTATGAGCAGTTCTTC.

This sequence joins TRBV27 and TRBJ1-1; TRBD1 agrees at 9 bases. Trimming removed 7 bases from V and 5 bases from J; junction bases left unmatched: 14. Germline lookup yields CDR1 MNHEY and CDR2 SMNVEV (reference sequence). The length of the CDR3 is 16 residues. CDR3 nucleotides: TGTGCCAGCACCCAGTTTCTTGGGACAGGGAGGACTGAAGCTTTCTTT. This codes for CASTQFLGTGRTEAFF.

V usage is TRBV4-2 and J usage is TRBJ2-2; D remains ambiguous. Between the trimmed V and J ends, which lost 0 bases and 4 bases, there was a span of 12 bases. Germline CDR1 LGHNA, CDR2 YNFKEQ. The CDR3 has 16 amino acids. The CDR3 DNA is TGTGCCAGCAGCCAAGATAGGGTCCCGATCACCGGGGAGCTGTTTTTT. It encodes CASSQDRVPITGELFF.

The chain recombines TRBV4-1 with TRBJ2-7, with 13 bases lining up with TRBD2. CDR3 length: 17 residues. V dropped 3 bases and J dropped 4; count of bases not matched to a gene: 9. Germline V gene data show CDR1 as MGHRA and CDR2 as YSYEKL. DNA for the CDR3: TGCGCCAGCAGCCAGAGAGCCGGGACTAGCGGGATGTACGAGCAGTACTTC. It encodes CASSQRAGTSGMYEQYF.

In this sample, this clone turned up many times. The rearrangement links TRBV2 to TRBJ1-5, with D possibly matching TRBD1 (6 bases). The CDR3 contains 15 residues. The V gene's germline CDR1 is SNHLY and CDR2 FYNNEI. The ends were cut back, 5 bases at V and 0 bases at J, with 11 bases in the middle. DNA of the CDR3: TGTGCCAGCAGTAAGGACAGAGATAGCAATCAGCCCCAGCATTTT. It specifies CASSKDRDSNQPQHF.